The 2 T cell receptor beta chains presented below share a single source sample, sequenced in a study of blood T cell repertoires in COVID-19. Profiling relied on immunoSEQ multiplex PCR, and the TCRdb table lists in-frame clones only, not all of them. The sample holds 40,000 to 55,000 clones, about 86% seen once. Sequencing was done on a sample of peripheral blood. Receptors were obtained from a human donor in a cohort sampled during active COVID-19.

This chain connects TRBV5-1 to TRBJ2-3; 12 nucleotides match TRBD2. V shed 4 bases and J 2 bases; nucleotides not matched to a gene: 5. This CDR3 has 16 amino acids. From germline, CDR1 is SGHRS and CDR2 YFSETQ. CDR3 region: CASSQTSGGHTDTQYF. In DNA, the CDR3 is TGCGCCAGCAGCCAGACTAGCGGGGGACACACAGATACGCAGTATTTT.

The gene calls are TRBV10-3 and TRBJ2-5; maybe TRBD1 (5 bases). The V gene's germline CDR1 is ENHRY and CDR2 SYGVKD. V was cut by 0 bases and J by 3 bases, with 14 bases left in between. This CDR3 contains 16 residues. The CDR3 is CAISESWTYDEETQYF. CDR3 in DNA: TGTGCCATCAGTGAGTCCTGGACATATGATGAAGAGACCCAGTACTTC.